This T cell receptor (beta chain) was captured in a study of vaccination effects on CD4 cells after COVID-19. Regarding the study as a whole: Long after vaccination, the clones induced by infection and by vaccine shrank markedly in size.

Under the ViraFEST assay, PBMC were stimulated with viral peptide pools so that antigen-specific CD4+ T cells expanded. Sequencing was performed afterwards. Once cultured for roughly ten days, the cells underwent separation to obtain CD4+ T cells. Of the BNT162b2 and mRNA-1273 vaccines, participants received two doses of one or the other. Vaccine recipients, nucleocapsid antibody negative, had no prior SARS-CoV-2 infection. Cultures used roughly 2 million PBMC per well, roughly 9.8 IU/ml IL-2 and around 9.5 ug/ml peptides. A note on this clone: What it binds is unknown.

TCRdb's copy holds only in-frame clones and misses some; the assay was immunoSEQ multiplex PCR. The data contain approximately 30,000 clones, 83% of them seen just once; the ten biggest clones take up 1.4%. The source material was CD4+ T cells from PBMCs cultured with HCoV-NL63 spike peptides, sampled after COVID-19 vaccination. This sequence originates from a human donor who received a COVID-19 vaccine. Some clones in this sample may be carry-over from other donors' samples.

The CDR3: CASSPHLSTGNTIYF. DNA of the CDR3: TGTGCCAGCAGCCCCCATTTGAGTACCGGAAACACCATATATTTT. The V and J genes are TRBV7-2 and TRBJ1-3, with D uncertain. The germline V and J ends were trimmed by 5 bases and 4 bases, with 15 bases remaining between them. CDR1 is SGHTA and CDR2 is FQGNSA in the germline V gene. This CDR3 has 15 residues.